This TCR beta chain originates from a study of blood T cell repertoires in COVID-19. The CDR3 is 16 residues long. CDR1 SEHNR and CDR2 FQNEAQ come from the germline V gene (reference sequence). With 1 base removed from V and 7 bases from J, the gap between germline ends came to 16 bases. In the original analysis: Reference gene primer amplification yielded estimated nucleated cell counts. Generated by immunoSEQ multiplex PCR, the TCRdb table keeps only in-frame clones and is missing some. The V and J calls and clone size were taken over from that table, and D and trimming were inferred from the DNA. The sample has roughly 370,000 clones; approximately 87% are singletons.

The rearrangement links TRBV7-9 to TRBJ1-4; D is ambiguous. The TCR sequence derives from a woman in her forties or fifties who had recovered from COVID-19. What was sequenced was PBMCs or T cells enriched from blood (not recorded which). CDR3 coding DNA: TGTGCCAGCAGCTTAGAAGTAGTAGGAGTAGTTGAAAAACTGTTTTTT. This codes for CASSLEVVGVVEKLFF.